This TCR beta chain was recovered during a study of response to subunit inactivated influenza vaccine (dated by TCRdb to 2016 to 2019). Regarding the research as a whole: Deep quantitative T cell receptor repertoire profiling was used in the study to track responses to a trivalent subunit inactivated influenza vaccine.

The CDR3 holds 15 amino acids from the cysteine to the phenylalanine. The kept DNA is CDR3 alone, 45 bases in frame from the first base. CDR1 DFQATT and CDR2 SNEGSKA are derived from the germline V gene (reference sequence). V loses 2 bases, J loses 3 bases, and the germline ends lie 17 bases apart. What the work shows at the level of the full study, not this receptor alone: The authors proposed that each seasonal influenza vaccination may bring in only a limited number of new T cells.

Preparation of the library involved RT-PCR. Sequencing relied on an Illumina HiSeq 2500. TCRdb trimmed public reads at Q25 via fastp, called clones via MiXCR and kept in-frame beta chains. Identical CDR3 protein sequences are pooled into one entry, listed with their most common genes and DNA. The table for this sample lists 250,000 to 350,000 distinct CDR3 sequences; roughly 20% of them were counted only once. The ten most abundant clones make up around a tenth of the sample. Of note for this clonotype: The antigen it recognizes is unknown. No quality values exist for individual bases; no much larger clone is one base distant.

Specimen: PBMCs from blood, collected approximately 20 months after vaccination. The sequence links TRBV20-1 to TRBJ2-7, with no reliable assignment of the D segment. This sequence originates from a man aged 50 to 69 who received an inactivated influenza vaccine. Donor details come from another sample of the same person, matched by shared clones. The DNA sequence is TGCAGTGCTAGACCGGACCCTGGTCGGAACTACGAGCAGTACTTC. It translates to CSARPDPGRNYEQYF.